This passage covers 20 T cell receptor beta chains from one sample sequenced in a study of post-analysis software for immune sequencing data. Presence of unique molecular identifiers characterized the TCR beta cDNA libraries. TCRdb called the PCR reads again in MiXCR, with one record for every CDR3 protein. In the table there are about 570,000 distinct CDR3 sequences, approximately 31% of which are singletons. Regarding the study as a whole: Controls had lower frequencies than patients of 4 or 5 TRBV segments, which included TRBV5-6, TRBV5-1 and TRBV20-1.

These TCRs' antigens remain unknown. Input material: blood. These receptors originate from a girl aged 2 to 17 with multiple sclerosis.

This clonotype was seen more than once but under ten times. The chain carries TRBV10-3 and TRBJ2-1; 7 bases line up with TRBD2. CDR3 length: 12 residues. Germline lookup yields CDR1 ENHRY and CDR2 SYGVKD. Germline trimming cut 9 bases from V and 5 bases from J; bases unmatched to any gene: 4. CDR3 in amino acids: CAMGLADNEQFF. The DNA for the CDR3 is TGTGCCATGGGGCTAGCGGACAATGAGCAGTTCTTC.

This clonotype occurred a few times. The V and J genes are TRBV4-1 and TRBJ2-7, with TRBD1 matching 7 bases. From germline, CDR1 is MGHRA and CDR2 YSYEKL. The length of the CDR3 is 15 residues. Trimming took 1 base from V and 0 from J; bases not matched to a gene: 3. CDR3 bases: TGCGCCAGCAGCCAAGGGCCAGGGGGCTCCTACGAGCAGTACTTC. It codes for CASSQGPGGSYEQYF.

Notes on this clonotype: A read error may account for a junction end that differs from germline. The chain couples TRBV5-1 to TRBJ2-5; no firm D call. CDR1 is SGHRS and CDR2 is YFSETQ in the germline V gene. CDR3 size: 12 residues. The CDR3 bases are TGCACCAGCAGCCTGCCTGGAGAGACCCAGTACTTC. It codes for CTSSLPGETQYF. Complete variable domain (other parts from reference TRBV5-1 and TRBJ2-5): KAGVTQTPRYLIKTRGQQVTLSCSPISGHRSVSWYQQTPGQGLQFLFEYFSETQRNKGNFPGRFSGRQFSNSRSEMNVSTLELGDSALYLCTSSLPGETQYFGPGTRLLVL.

The chain couples TRBV20-1 to TRBJ2-5; a weak D match, TRBD2 (6 bases). Trimming shortened V by 1 base and J by 1 base, and 10 bases separated the two germline ends. The CDR3 is 14 amino acids. Germline CDR1 DFQATT, CDR2 SNEGSKA (reference sequence). DNA for the CDR3: TGCAGTGCTAGAGGGGACTTAACCCAAGAGACCCAGTACTTC. Its protein product is CSARGDLTQETQYF.

The V gene is TRBV7-6, the J gene TRBJ2-5, with a weak D call TRBD2 (5 bases). This CDR3 has 14 residues. The V gene lost 4 bases and the J gene lost 7 bases, with 16 bases spanning the gap. Per germline, CDR1 SGHVS and CDR2 FNYEAQ. In DNA form, the CDR3 reads TGTGCCAGCAGCTCGGACTTTTTCCCTCCGACCCAGTACTTC. Encoded protein: CASSSDFFPPTQYF.

This clonotype occurred many times. The rearrangement uses TRBV11-2 and TRBJ2-1, with 9 nucleotides matching TRBD2. With 0 bases clipped from V and 4 bases from J, the junction kept 10 bases outside the gene matches. This CDR3 spans 18 amino acids. Germline V lookup: CDR1 SGHAT, CDR2 FQNNGV. The CDR3, as DNA: TGTGCCAGCAGCTTAGATCCGGGTAGCGGGGGACTATACAATGAGCAGTTCTTC. It encodes CASSLDPGSGGLYNEQFF. Full variable domain (remainder filled in from reference TRBV11-2 and TRBJ2-1): EAGVAQSPRYKIIEKRQSVAFWCNPISGHATLYWYQQILGQGPKLLIQFQNNGVVDDSQLPKDRFSAERLKGVDSTLKIQPAKLEDSAVYLCASSLDPGSGGLYNEQFFGPGTRLTVL.

The chain links TRBV29-1 to TRBJ1-2; D might be TRBD1 (6 bases). This CDR3 is built from 13 residues. V lost 6 bases to trimming and J lost 2 bases, with 13 bases between them. The germline gives CDR1 SQVTM, CDR2 ANQGSEA. The CDR3 here is CSVGGEPNYGYTF. The DNA for the CDR3 is TGCAGCGTAGGGGGGGAGCCGAACTATGGCTACACCTTC.

The chain uses TRBV3-1 and TRBJ2-1; 10 positions match TRBD1. Germline values: CDR1 LGHDT, CDR2 YNNKEL (reference sequence). V lost 1 base, J lost 8 bases, and 8 bases stayed unmatched. This CDR3 contains 16 residues. CDR3 nucleotide sequence: TGTGCCAGCAGCCAAGTCGGGGGACAGGGGAGGGATGAGCAGTTCTTC. This translates into CASSQVGGQGRDEQFF.

This clonotype has a handful of counts. The chain couples TRBV5-6 to TRBJ1-1, with 7 bases lining up with TRBD1. V lost 2 bases, J lost 2 bases, and 12 bases stayed unmatched. CDR3 size: 17 residues. Per germline, CDR1 SGHDT and CDR2 YYEEEE. In DNA, the CDR3 is TGTGCCAGCAGCTTCTTGCCCTCGGGACAGCTAAACACTGAAGCTTTCTTT. It specifies CASSFLPSGQLNTEAFF.

This chain joins TRBV20-1 and TRBJ2-3; 7 bases map to TRBD2. The CDR3 is 13 residues long. Germline trimming cut 3 bases from V and 0 bases from J; bases unmatched to any gene: 0. The V gene's germline CDR1 is DFQATT and CDR2 SNEGSKA (reference sequence). The CDR3: CSARGGSTDTQYF. Written as DNA, the CDR3 is TGCAGTGCTAGGGGGGGGAGCACAGATACGCAGTATTTT.

This chain joins TRBV4-1 and TRBJ1-2; D ambiguous. Germline V gene sequence: CDR1 MGHRA, CDR2 YSYEKL. CDR3 length: 16 residues. Between the trimmed V and J ends, which lost 0 bases and 5 bases, there was a span of 16 bases. This chain's CDR3 is CASSQDSTLRRYGYTF. DNA of the CDR3: TGCGCCAGCAGCCAAGATTCGACACTAAGAAGATATGGCTACACCTTC.

The rearrangement joins TRBV29-1 to TRBJ2-7, with no clear D. Germline CDR1 SQVTM, CDR2 ANQGSEA. This CDR3 region has 12 residues. V was cut by 1 base and J by 5 bases, with 9 bases left in between. Here the CDR3 DNA reads TGCAGCGTTGAAGTAGCACCCGACGAGCAGTACTTC. It is translated as CSVEVAPDEQYF.

This chain links TRBV7-3 with TRBJ2-2, with no clear D. In germline, CDR1 is SGHTA, CDR2 FQGTGA. This CDR3 has 15 amino acids. V dropped 1 base and J dropped 4 bases, with 10 bases sitting between them. The CDR3 sequence: CASSLNPTGTGELFF. In nucleotides, the CDR3 is TGTGCCAGCAGCTTAAATCCTACCGGCACCGGGGAGCTGTTTTTT.

This clonotype was detected a few times. This chain joins TRBV24-1 and TRBJ1-2; D possibly corresponds to TRBD1 (6 bases). Germline loops: CDR1 KGHDR, CDR2 SFDVKD. V was shortened by 7 bases and J by 3 bases, with 14 bases between the two germline ends. This CDR3 spans 14 amino acids. DNA for the CDR3: TGTGCCACCAGCCAACAGGGTCGTGACTATGGCTACACCTTC. It codes for CATSQQGRDYGYTF.

This clonotype was seen a few times. The chain recombines TRBV9 with TRBJ1-5, with a tentative D call TRBD1 (6 bases). CDR1 is SGDLS and CDR2 is YYNGEE in the germline V gene. Trimming removed 4 bases from V and 2 bases from J, with 13 bases in between. There are 15 residues in the CDR3. CDR3 coding DNA: TGTGCCAGCAGCCTCGGACGACAGGGCAATCAGCCCCAGCATTTT. Its translation is CASSLGRQGNQPQHF.

This clonotype was detected many times. This chain joins TRBV9 and TRBJ2-5; D call uncertain. Per the germline V gene, CDR1 is SGDLS and CDR2 is YYNGEE. There are 13 residues in the CDR3. V lost 4 bases, J lost 4 bases, and 11 bases lay in between. CDR3 bases: TGTGCCAGCAGCTTACAGATGGGAGAGACCCAGTACTTC. This gives the protein CASSLQMGETQYF.

The chain recombines TRBV4-1 with TRBJ2-1; 13 bases line up with TRBD2. Germline CDR1 is MGHRA and CDR2 is YSYEKL. This CDR3 spans 17 amino acids. Trimming removed 2 bases from V and 8 bases from J; junction bases left unmatched: 9. CDR3 region: CASSQLQTSGGRDEQFF. CDR3 nucleotide sequence: TGCGCCAGCAGCCAACTTCAGACTAGCGGGGGGAGGGATGAGCAGTTCTTC.

This clonotype has just a few counts. The chain links TRBV18 to TRBJ2-7; D is unresolved. The ends were cut back, 8 bases at V and 1 base at J, with 12 bases in the middle. In germline, CDR1 is KGHSH, CDR2 LQKENI. This CDR3 has 13 residues. CDR3 in amino acids: CASAPFGSYEQYF. The CDR3 bases are TGTGCCAGCGCCCCCTTCGGTTCCTACGAGCAGTACTTC.

Worth noting for this clonotype: The junction departs from germline at one end; a sequencing error may be responsible. V is TRBV5-1 and J is TRBJ1-1; possibly TRBD1 for D (6 bases). Germline V lookup: CDR1 SGHRS, CDR2 YFSETQ. This CDR3 is built from 13 residues. The CDR3 nucleotides read TGCGCCGGCAGCTTGCGACAGGCCACTGAAGCTTTCTTT. As protein: CAGSLRQATEAFF.

The chain couples TRBV7-8 to TRBJ2-2; tentatively, D is TRBD1 (7 bases). V dropped 5 bases and J dropped 4 bases, with 14 bases sitting between them. The CDR3 has 15 amino acids. Germline CDR1 and CDR2: SGHVS and FQNEAQ. CDR3 amino acids: CASSGFQGGTGELFF. CDR3 coding DNA: TGTGCCAGCAGCGGATTTCAGGGGGGCACCGGGGAGCTGTTTTTT.